The clone carrying this TCR beta chain was seen a few times. Source study methods: Reference gene primer amplification gave estimated nucleated cell counts. Profiled with immunoSEQ multiplex PCR; TCRdb holds only in-frame clones, not every one. That table gives V, J and clone size, and the DNA gave D and trimming. This sample yields 140,000 or so clones, of which about 87% are seen a single time; over 0.85% belongs to the top ten. The data derive from a study of blood T cell repertoires in COVID-19. Study information: Acute and convalescent COVID-19 specimens originated in the United States, Italy and Spain. Sources were T cells, B-cell-depleted T cells, or PBMCs; the material itself was cDNA or gDNA.

V was clipped by 0 bases and J by 7 bases; unmatched bases: 2. Germline assignment: CDR1 SEHNR and CDR2 FQNEAQ (reference sequence). CDR3 length: 13 residues. The chain combines TRBV7-9 with TRBJ1-2, with 7 positions matching TRBD1. Sequencing input: peripheral blood. The source is a woman between 45 and 60 years old with acute or convalescent COVID-19. This CDR3 reads CASSLARGLGYTF. The CDR3 region has the DNA TGTGCCAGCAGCTTAGCGAGGGGGCTTGGCTACACCTTC.